The 18 T cell receptor beta chains below come from one sample, sequenced in a study of cytomegalovirus exposure and HLA in healthy donors. The PCR was carried out with 60 Vbeta primers and 13 Jbeta primers. Data came from immunoSEQ multiplex PCR; TCRdb stores just in-frame clones and leaves some out. The sample totals fewer than 35,000 clones. The material sequenced was PBMCs. The receptor source for this set is a female donor in good health and CMV-seronegative.

The chain joins TRBV29-1 to TRBJ2-5; a weak D match, TRBD2 (5 bases). V lost 4 bases and J 1 base, leaving 7 bases between the germline ends. This CDR3 region has 12 residues. The V gene's germline CDR1 is SQVTM and CDR2 ANQGSEA. Here the CDR3 DNA reads TGCAGCGTTGCGAGGGTCCAAGAGACCCAGTACTTC. As protein: CSVARVQETQYF.

CDR3 in amino acids: CASSVGMGTGGVEQYF. The CDR3, as DNA: TGTGCCAGCAGCGTAGGCATGGGGACAGGCGGGGTCGAGCAGTACTTC. This chain uses TRBV9 with TRBJ2-7; 8 bases match TRBD1. V lost 0 bases and J lost 6; bases outside the gene matches: 11. Germline values: CDR1 SGDLS, CDR2 YYNGEE. The CDR3 runs 16 residues.

V usage is TRBV5-1 and J usage is TRBJ1-5, with D uncertain. Germline CDR1 and CDR2: SGHRS and YFSETQ. This CDR3 contains 13 residues. The V gene lost 4 bases and the J gene lost 3 bases, with 8 bases spanning the gap. CDR3 sequence reads: CASSLSPNQPQHF. The CDR3 coding sequence is TGCGCCAGCAGCCTGTCCCCCAATCAGCCCCAGCATTTT.

This chain links TRBV6-5 with TRBJ2-1; TRBD2 matches at 8 bases. Germline V gene data show CDR1 as MNHEY and CDR2 as SVGAGI. The CDR3 spans 16 residues. J lost 2 bases, V lost 4 bases, and 7 bases had no gene match. The chain's CDR3 is CASSSPQRGPYNEQFF. The CDR3, as DNA: TGTGCCAGCAGTTCTCCCCAGCGGGGGCCCTACAATGAGCAGTTCTTC.

The CDR3 coding sequence is TGTGCCAGGCGGGGAGGGGAGACCCAGTACTTC. Amino acid sequence: CARRGGETQYF. The chain couples TRBV2 to TRBJ2-5, with 7 bases lining up with TRBD2. V shed 9 bases, J shed 5 bases, and the junction held 3 bases outside the gene matches. This CDR3 is built from 11 residues. Germline V gives CDR1 SNHLY, CDR2 FYNNEI.

The chain joins TRBV7-9 to TRBJ2-1, with 10 bases identical to TRBD2. The CDR3 is 18 amino acids. Trimming cost V 6 bases and J 5 bases; bases outside gene matches: 16. The germline V gene has CDR1 SEHNR and CDR2 FQNEAQ (reference sequence). The DNA of the CDR3 is TGTGCCAGCAGTCGTAGCCCCCTTAGCGGGGGGCTTAACAATGAGCAGTTCTTC. This translates into CASSRSPLSGGLNNEQFF.

This chain connects TRBV28 to TRBJ1-5; D gene ambiguous. V lost 6 bases, J lost 4 bases, and 13 bases lay in between. Germline loops: CDR1 MDHEN, CDR2 SYDVKM. The CDR3 length is 14 residues. The CDR3 DNA reads TGTGCCAGCAGCCGACACCAGTCTAATCAGCCCCAGCATTTT. Protein sequence: CASSRHQSNQPQHF.

The CDR3 region is CASSLAGGGFYEQYF. The CDR3 DNA reads as TGTGCCAGCAGCTTAGCCGGAGGGGGCTTCTACGAGCAGTACTTC. The chain is built from TRBV7-9 and TRBJ2-7; perhaps TRBD1 as D (7 bases). Germline V lookup: CDR1 SEHNR, CDR2 FQNEAQ (reference sequence). The CDR3 runs 15 residues. Trimming cost V 0 bases and J 3 bases, with 12 bases left between them.

The rearrangement links TRBV4-3 to TRBJ2-5; 9 bases are shared with TRBD1. Judging by the DNA end, TRBJ2-7 fits better; the J call may be wrong. Per germline, CDR1 LGHNA and CDR2 YSLEER. CDR3 length: 17 residues. CDR3 residues: CASSQERRGQGSHEQYF. DNA of the CDR3: TGCGCCAGCAGCCAAGAACGTAGGGGACAGGGATCCCACGAGCAGTACTTC.

The genes are TRBV27 and TRBJ2-7; D may be TRBD1 (6 bases). The V gene lost 5 bases and the J gene lost 1 base, with 18 bases spanning the gap. CDR1 and CDR2 (germline): MNHEY, SMNVEV (reference sequence). There are 16 residues in the CDR3. Here the CDR3 reads CASSPIGTKPSYEQYF. The CDR3, as DNA: TGTGCCAGCAGTCCGATAGGGACAAAGCCTTCCTACGAGCAGTACTTC.

J is TRBJ1-2 and V is TRBV6-1; 10 bases are a match to TRBD1. Losses at the gene ends were 4 bases for V and 3 bases for J; bases not matched to a gene: 8. This CDR3 has 16 residues. CDR1 and CDR2 from the germline V gene are MNHNS and SASEGT. The CDR3, as DNA: TGTGCCAGCAGTGTTAGACAGGGGGCTGGGGACTATGGCTACACCTTC. Translation gives CASSVRQGAGDYGYTF.

The J gene is TRBJ1-1, the V gene TRBV7-9; D remains ambiguous. The CDR3 extends over 13 amino acids. V shed 5 bases and J shed 3 bases, with 10 bases lying between them. The V gene's germline CDR1 is SEHNR and CDR2 FQNEAQ (reference sequence). CDR3 loop: CASSPRRDTEAFF. The CDR3 DNA reads as TGTGCCAGCAGCCCTCGCCGGGACACTGAAGCTTTCTTT.

Considering frequency, this clone is medium-sized (0.01 to 0.1%). This CDR3 reads CASSLYTLEQYF. CDR3 coding DNA: TGTGCCAGCAGCTTGTACACATTGGAGCAGTACTTC. The chain uses TRBV5-4 and TRBJ2-7, with D uncertain. The germline V and J ends were trimmed by 1 base and 7 bases, with 9 bases remaining between them. The germline CDR1 and CDR2 sequences are SGHNT and YYREEE (reference sequence). This CDR3 comprises 12 residues.

The chain couples TRBV10-3 to TRBJ1-2, with D perhaps matching TRBD1 (5 bases). The CDR3 runs to 15 residues. The germline V and J ends were trimmed by 6 bases and 1 base, with 15 bases remaining between them. Germline CDR1 reads ENHRY; CDR2 reads SYGVKD. This CDR3 reads CAIRDSGLLNYGYTF. The CDR3 coding sequence is TGTGCCATCAGGGACTCGGGACTCCTTAACTATGGCTACACCTTC.

The DNA for the CDR3 is TGTGCCAGCAGCGGGCGGACAGGGAAGGAAGAAAAACTGTTTTTT. Amino acids: CASSGRTGKEEKLFF. The V gene is TRBV5-6, the J gene TRBJ1-4; TRBD1 matches at 8 bases. Trimming cost V 4 bases and J 8 bases; bases outside gene matches: 10. There are 15 residues in the CDR3. Germline V gene sequence: CDR1 SGHDT, CDR2 YYEEEE.

The genes are TRBV18 and TRBJ2-1, with 7 bases aligning to TRBD2. J gave up 7 bases and V 2 bases, and 8 bases lay outside the gene matches. The CDR3 is made up of 15 amino acids. In germline, CDR1 is KGHSH, CDR2 LQKENI. In DNA form, the CDR3 reads TGTGCCAGCTCACCAGCTAGCGTGGGGGGGAATGAGCAGTTCTTC. It is translated as CASSPASVGGNEQFF. The variable domain in full, with the rest retrieved from reference TRBV18 and TRBJ2-1, is NAGVMQNPRHLVRRRGQEARLRCSPMKGHSHVYWYRQLPEEGLKFMVYLQKENIIDESGMPKERFSAEFPKEGPSILRIQQVVRGDSAAYFCASSPASVGGNEQFFGPGTRLTVL.

The genes are TRBV5-6 and TRBJ1-1; TRBD1 agrees at 8 bases. The CDR3 contains 14 residues. The germline V gene encodes CDR1 SGHDT and CDR2 YYEEEE. Trimming removed 4 bases from V and 3 bases from J; junction bases left unmatched: 5. The CDR3 DNA follows: TGTGCCAGCAGCCCCGGACAGGGTGACACTGAAGCTTTCTTT. Translated: CASSPGQGDTEAFF.

The genes are TRBV25-1 and TRBJ2-2, with 10 bases matching TRBD1. Germline trimming cut 0 bases from V and 6 bases from J; bases unmatched to any gene: 1. Per germline, CDR1 MGHDK and CDR2 SYGVNS. The CDR3 covers 15 residues. The CDR3 DNA reads TGTGCCAGCAGTGAATACGGGACAGGGGCCGGGGAGCTGTTTTTT. It encodes CASSEYGTGAGELFF.